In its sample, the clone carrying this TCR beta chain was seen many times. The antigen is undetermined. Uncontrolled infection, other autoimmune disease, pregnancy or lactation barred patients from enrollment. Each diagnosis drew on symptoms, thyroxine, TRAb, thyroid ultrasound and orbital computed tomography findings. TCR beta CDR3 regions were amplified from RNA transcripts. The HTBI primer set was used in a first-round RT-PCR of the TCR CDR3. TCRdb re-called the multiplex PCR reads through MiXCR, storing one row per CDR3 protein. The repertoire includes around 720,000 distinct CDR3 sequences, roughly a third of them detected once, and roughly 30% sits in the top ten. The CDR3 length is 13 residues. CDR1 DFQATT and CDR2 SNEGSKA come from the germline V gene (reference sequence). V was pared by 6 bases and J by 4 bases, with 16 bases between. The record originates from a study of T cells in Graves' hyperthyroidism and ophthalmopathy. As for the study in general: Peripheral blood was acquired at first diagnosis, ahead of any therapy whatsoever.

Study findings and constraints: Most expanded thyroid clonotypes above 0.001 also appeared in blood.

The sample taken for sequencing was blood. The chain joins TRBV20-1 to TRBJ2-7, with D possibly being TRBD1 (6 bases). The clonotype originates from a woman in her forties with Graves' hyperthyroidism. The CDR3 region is CSALPLDRYEQYF. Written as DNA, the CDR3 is TGCAGTGCCCTACCCTTGGACAGATACGAGCAGTACTTC.